Sequencing of this T cell receptor (beta chain) was carried out in a study of T cells in Graves' hyperthyroidism and ophthalmopathy. The study's findings and limits: Separation of ophthalmopathy from stable hyperthyroidism was achieved by a 13 V-J model.

Patients showing uncontrolled infection, other autoimmune disease, pregnancy or lactation were ineligible. The PBMCs were sourced from fresh peripheral blood (approximately 10 ml). RNA transcripts provided the source from which TCR beta CDR3 regions were amplified. When the TCR CDR3 underwent first-round RT-PCR, the HTBI primer set was used. TCRdb passed the multiplex PCR reads through MiXCR, listing each CDR3 protein once. The sample lists fewer than 900,000 distinct CDR3 sequences, approximately 18% occurring once. Per germline, CDR1 SGHNT and CDR2 YYREEE (reference sequence). The V gene end was trimmed by 4 bases and the J gene end by 0 bases; junction bases not matched to a gene: 4. CDR3 length: 14 amino acids. On this clonotype itself: Its cognate antigen is unknown.

This chain links TRBV5-4 with TRBJ2-7, with TRBD1 matching over 7 bases. The sample taken for sequencing was blood. The clonotype was recovered from a woman aged 45-65 years with Graves' hyperthyroidism that later progressed to Graves' ophthalmopathy. CDR3 amino acids: CASSTTGSSYEQYF. The CDR3 DNA sequence: TGTGCCAGCAGCACGACAGGGTCCTCCTACGAGCAGTACTTC. Looking up the rest from reference TRBV5-4 and TRBJ2-7 gives the full variable domain: ETGVTQSPTHLIKTRGQQVTLRCSSQSGHNTVSWYQQALGQGPQFIFQYYREEENGRGNFPPRFSGLQFPNYSSELNVNALELDDSALYLCASSTTGSSYEQYFGPGTRLTVT.